This T cell receptor beta chain was profiled in a study of blood T cell repertoires in COVID-19. Background on the study: COVID-19 samples collected from the United States, Italy and Spain covered acute and convalescent phases. The cDNA or gDNA used as material had been derived from T cells, B-cell-depleted T cells, or PBMCs.

In the study's own analysis: Estimates of nucleated cell counts were drawn from the amplification of reference gene primers. Generated by immunoSEQ multiplex PCR, the TCRdb table keeps only in-frame clones and is missing some. The D gene and trimming were derived from the DNA, and the V and J assignments and clone size from that table. The sample yields 60,000 to 85,000 clones, 89% seen once. CDR3 size: 17 residues. V lost 5 bases and J lost 3; bases outside the gene matches: 9. CDR1 and CDR2 from the germline V gene are SGHTA and FQGTGA. The V call is TRBV7-3, the J call TRBJ2-2; 10 positions agree with TRBD2. The material sequenced was peripheral blood. The clonotype originates from a woman aged 45-65 years with active COVID-19. The CDR3 bases are TGTGCCAGCAGCCCGCTCCCGACTAGCGGGTACACCGGGGAGCTGTTTTTT. This sequence encodes CASSPLPTSGYTGELFF.